The clone carrying this T cell receptor beta chain was counted between two and nine times. This sample stems from a study of blood T cell repertoires in COVID-19. Study-wide background: Italy, Spain and the United States were the sources of the convalescent and acute COVID-19 samples.

Clones were read by immunoSEQ multiplex PCR, and TCRdb kept only the in-frame ones, dropping some. Seen here are about 80,000 clones, under 80% observed once, and the top ten hold about 16%. CDR1 and CDR2 from the germline V gene are MNHEY and SVGAGI. Unmatched junction bases numbered 11, after V lost 6 bases and J lost 4 bases. The CDR3 extends over 15 amino acids. The receptor was derived from a human donor in a cohort sampled during active COVID-19. The sample comprised peripheral blood. The chain carries TRBV6-5 and TRBJ2-7; 8 bases are shared with TRBD2. Here the CDR3 DNA reads TGTGCCAGCAGCCCGGGGGGGGCTCATGATTACGAGCAGTACGTC. Amino acid sequence: CASSPGGAHDYEQYV.